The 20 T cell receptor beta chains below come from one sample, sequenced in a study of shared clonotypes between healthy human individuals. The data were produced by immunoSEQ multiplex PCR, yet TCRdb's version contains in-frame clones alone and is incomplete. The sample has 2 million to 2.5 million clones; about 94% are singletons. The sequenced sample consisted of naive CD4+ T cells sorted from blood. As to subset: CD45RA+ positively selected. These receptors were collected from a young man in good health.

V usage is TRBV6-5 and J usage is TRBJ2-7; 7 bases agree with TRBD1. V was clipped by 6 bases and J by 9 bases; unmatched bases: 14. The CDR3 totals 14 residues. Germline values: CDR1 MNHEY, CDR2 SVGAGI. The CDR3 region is CASSHRQGRKGQYF. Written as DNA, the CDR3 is TGTGCCAGCAGCCATCGACAGGGTAGGAAAGGGCAGTACTTC.

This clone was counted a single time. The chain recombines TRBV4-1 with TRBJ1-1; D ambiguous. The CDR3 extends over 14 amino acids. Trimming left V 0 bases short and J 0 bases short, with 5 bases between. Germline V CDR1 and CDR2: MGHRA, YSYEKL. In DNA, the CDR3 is TGCGCCAGCAGCCAAGATATGTTGAACACTGAAGCTTTCTTT. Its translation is CASSQDMLNTEAFF.

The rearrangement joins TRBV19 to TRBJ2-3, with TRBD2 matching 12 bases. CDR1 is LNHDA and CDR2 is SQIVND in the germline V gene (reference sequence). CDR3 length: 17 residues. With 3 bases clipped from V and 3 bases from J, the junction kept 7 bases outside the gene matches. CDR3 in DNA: TGTGCCAGTAGTATTCGCACTAGCGGGAGGAGTACAGATACGCAGTATTTT. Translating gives CASSIRTSGRSTDTQYF.

The CDR3 nucleotides are TGTGCCAGCAGTATGAACACCGGGGAGCTGTTTTTT. Translating gives CASSMNTGELFF. This chain uses TRBV6-6 with TRBJ2-2, with no clear D. Germline assignment: CDR1 MNHNY and CDR2 SVGAGI (reference sequence). The V and J ends lost 5 bases and 1 base respectively, with 2 bases between them. The CDR3 contains 12 residues.

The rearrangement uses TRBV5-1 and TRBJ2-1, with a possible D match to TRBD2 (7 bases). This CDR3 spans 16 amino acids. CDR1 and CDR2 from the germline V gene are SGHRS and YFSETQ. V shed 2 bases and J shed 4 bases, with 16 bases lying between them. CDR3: CASSFSQGGGYNEQFF. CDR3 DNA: TGCGCCAGCAGCTTCTCACAGGGAGGGGGATACAATGAGCAGTTCTTC.

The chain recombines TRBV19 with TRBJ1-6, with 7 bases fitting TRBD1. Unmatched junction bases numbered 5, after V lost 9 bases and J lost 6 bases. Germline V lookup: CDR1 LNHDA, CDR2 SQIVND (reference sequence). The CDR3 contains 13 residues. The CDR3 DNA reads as TGTGCCAGCCGGGACAGAGTTAATTCACCCCTCCACTTT. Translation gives CASRDRVNSPLHF.

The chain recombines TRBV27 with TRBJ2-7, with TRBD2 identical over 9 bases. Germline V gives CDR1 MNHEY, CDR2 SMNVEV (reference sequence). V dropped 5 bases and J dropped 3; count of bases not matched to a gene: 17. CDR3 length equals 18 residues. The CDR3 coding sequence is TGTGCCAGCAGTCTCCGTAGAAAGCGGGAGGCCTCAGGCTACGAGCAGTACTTC. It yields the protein CASSLRRKREASGYEQYF.

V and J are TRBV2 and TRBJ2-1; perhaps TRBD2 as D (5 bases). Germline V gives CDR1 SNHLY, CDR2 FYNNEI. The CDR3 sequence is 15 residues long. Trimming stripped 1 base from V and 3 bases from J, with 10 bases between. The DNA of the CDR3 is TGTGCCAGCAGTGAAGAGCCGGGAAACTACAATGAGCAGTTCTTC. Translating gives CASSEEPGNYNEQFF.

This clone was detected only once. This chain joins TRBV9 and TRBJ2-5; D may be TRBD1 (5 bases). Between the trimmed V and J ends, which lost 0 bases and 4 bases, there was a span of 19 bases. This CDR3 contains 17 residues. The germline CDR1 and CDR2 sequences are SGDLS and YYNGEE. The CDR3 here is CASSVGPLQGMVETQYF. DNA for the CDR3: TGTGCCAGCAGCGTAGGCCCCCTTCAGGGAATGGTAGAGACCCAGTACTTC.

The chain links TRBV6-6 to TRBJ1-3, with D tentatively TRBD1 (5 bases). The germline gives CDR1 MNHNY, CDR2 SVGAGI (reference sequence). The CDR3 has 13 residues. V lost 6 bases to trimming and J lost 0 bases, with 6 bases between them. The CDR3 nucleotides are TGTGCCAGCAGACAGGTCTCTGGAAACACCATATATTTT. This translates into CASRQVSGNTIYF.

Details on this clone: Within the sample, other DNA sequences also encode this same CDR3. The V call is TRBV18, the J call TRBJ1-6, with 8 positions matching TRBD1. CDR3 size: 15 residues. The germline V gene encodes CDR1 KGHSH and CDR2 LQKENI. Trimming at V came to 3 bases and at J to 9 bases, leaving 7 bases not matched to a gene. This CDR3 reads CASSPGQGLGSPLHF. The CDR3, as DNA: TGTGCCAGCTCACCCGGACAGGGTTTGGGTTCACCCCTCCACTTT. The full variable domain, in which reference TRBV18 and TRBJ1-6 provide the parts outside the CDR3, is NAGVMQNPRHLVRRRGQEARLRCSPMKGHSHVYWYRQLPEEGLKFMVYLQKENIIDESGMPKERFSAEFPKEGPSILRIQQVVRGDSAAYFCASSPGQGLGSPLHFGNGTRLTVT.

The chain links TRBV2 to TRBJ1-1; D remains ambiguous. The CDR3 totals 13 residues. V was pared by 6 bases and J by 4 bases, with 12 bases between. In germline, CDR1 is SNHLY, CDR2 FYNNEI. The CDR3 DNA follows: TGTGCCAGCAGAGTCACCAGTAGCACTGAAGCTTTCTTT. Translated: CASRVTSSTEAFF.

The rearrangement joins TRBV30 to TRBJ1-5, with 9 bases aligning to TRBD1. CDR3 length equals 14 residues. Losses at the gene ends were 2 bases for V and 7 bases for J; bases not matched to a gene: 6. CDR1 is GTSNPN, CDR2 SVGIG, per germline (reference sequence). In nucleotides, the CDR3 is TGTGCCTGGAGTTCCACAGGGGGCATACAGCCCCAGCATTTT. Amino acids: CAWSSTGGIQPQHF. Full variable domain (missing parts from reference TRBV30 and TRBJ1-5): SQTIHQWPATLVQPVGSPLSLECTVEGTSNPNLYWYRQAAGRGLQLLFYSVGIGQISSEVPQNLSASRPQDRQFILSSKKLLLSDSGFYLCAWSSTGGIQPQHFGDGTRLSIL.

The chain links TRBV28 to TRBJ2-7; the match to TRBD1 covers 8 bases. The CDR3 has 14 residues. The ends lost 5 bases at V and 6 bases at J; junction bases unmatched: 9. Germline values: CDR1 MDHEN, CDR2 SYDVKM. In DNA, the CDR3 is TGTGCCAGCAGTCCGGGACAGGTACCCAGCGAGCAGTACTTC. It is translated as CASSPGQVPSEQYF.

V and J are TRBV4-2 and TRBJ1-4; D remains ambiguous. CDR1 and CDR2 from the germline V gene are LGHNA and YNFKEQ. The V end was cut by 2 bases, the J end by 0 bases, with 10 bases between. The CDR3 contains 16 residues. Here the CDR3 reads CASSQPPYPTNEKLFF. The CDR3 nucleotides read TGTGCCAGCAGCCAACCGCCTTATCCAACTAATGAAAAACTGTTTTTT.

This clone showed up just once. CDR3 nucleotides: TGTGCCAGCAGCCCACTATTACCGAACGGCAATGGCTACACCTTC. Translating gives CASSPLLPNGNGYTF. The rearrangement uses TRBV7-6 and TRBJ1-2; D is unresolved. The germline CDR1 and CDR2 sequences are SGHVS and FNYEAQ. V was cut by 5 bases and J by 6 bases, with 19 bases left in between. This CDR3 contains 15 residues.

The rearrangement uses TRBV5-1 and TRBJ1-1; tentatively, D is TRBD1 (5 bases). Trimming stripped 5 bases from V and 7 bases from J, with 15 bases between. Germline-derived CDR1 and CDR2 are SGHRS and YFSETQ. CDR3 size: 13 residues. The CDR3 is CASSYRYFGEAFF. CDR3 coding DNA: TGCGCCAGCAGTTACAGGTATTTTGGTGAAGCTTTCTTT.

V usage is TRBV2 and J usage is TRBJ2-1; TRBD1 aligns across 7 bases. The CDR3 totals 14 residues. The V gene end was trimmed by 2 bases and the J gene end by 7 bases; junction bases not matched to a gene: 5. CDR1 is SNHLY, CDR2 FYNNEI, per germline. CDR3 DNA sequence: TGTGCCAGCAGTGAACGGACAGGCAGAAATGAGCAGTTCTTC. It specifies CASSERTGRNEQFF.

CDR3 protein: CASTYGGSTDTQYF. DNA for the CDR3: TGTGCCAGCACCTACGGTGGCAGCACAGATACGCAGTATTTT. The J gene is TRBJ2-3, the V gene TRBV11-3; D unresolved. This CDR3 is 14 amino acids long. V was trimmed by 7 bases and J by 0 bases, leaving 11 bases between them. Germline V CDR1 and CDR2: SGHNT, YENEEA.

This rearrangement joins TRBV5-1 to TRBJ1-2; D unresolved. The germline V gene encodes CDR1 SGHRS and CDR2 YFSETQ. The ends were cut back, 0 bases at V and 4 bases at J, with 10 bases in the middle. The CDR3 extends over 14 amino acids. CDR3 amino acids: CASSLGVEGYGYTF. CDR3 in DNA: TGCGCCAGCAGCTTGGGGGTAGAGGGCTATGGCTACACCTTC.